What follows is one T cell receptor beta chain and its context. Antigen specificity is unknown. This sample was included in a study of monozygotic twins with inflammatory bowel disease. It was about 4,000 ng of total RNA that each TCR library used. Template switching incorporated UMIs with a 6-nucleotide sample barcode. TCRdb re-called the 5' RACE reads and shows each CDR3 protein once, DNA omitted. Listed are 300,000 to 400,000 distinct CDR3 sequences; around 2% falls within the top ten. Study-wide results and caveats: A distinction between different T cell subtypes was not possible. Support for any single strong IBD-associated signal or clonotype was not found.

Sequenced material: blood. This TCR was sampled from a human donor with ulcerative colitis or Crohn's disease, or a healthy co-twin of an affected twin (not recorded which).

CDR3 region: CASSYSPRLEQYF. The V gene is TRBV6-6, the J gene TRBJ2-7; as DNA is missing, the TRBD2 call by TCRdb cannot be tested. The CDR3 extends over 13 amino acids. Per the germline V gene, CDR1 is MNHNY and CDR2 is SVGAGI (reference sequence).